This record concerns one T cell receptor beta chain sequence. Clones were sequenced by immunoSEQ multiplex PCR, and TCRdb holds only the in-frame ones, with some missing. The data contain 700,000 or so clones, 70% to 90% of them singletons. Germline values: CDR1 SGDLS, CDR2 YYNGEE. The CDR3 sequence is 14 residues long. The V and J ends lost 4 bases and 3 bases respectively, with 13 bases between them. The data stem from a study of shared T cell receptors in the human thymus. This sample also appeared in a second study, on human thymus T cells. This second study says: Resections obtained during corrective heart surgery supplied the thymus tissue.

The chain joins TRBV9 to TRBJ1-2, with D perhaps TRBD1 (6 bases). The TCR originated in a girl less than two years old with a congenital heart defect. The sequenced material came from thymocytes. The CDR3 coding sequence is TGTGCCAGCAGCATCTCGGACAGCCACTATGGCTACACCTTC. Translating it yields CASSISDSHYGYTF.